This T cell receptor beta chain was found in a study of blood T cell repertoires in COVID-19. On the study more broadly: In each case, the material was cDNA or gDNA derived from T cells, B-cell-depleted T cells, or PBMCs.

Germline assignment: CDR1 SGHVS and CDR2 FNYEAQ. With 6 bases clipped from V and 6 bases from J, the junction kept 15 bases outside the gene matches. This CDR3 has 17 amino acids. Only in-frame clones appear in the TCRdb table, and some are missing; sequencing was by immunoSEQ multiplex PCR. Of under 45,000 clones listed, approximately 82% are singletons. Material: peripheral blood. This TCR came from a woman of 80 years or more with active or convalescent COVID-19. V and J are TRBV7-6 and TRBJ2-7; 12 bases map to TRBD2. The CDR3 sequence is CASSSNLAGGPGSEQYF. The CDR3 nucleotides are TGTGCCAGCAGTTCAAATCTAGCGGGAGGGCCGGGAAGCGAGCAGTACTTC.